The 28 T cell receptor beta chains below were found in one sample sequenced in a study of identical twins. TCRdb analysed the 5' RACE reads with MiXCR anew, one entry per CDR3 protein. The sample contains 690,000 or so distinct CDR3 sequences, under 9% of which appear only once. These data were likewise used in another study, on yellow fever vaccine responses in identical twins.

The sample comprised PBMCs. The receptors here all came from a woman between 18 and 29 years old in good health.

This chain connects TRBV20-1 to TRBJ2-2; 7 bases are a match to TRBD2. CDR3 size: 15 residues. Looked up from germline, CDR1 is DFQATT and CDR2 is SNEGSKA (reference sequence). CDR3 residues: CFASAGEGDTGELFF. The CDR3 region has the DNA TGCTTTGCTAGTGCCGGGGAGGGAGACACCGGGGAGCTGTTTTTT.

This clonotype turned up a few times. The CDR3 here is CASSGTSGLSGELFF. The CDR3 nucleotides read TGTGCCAGCAGTGGGACTAGCGGGTTATCCGGGGAGCTGTTTTTT. The rearrangement joins TRBV2 to TRBJ2-2, with 11 bases aligning to TRBD2. Germline assignment: CDR1 SNHLY and CDR2 FYNNEI. CDR3 size: 15 residues. With V trimmed by 4 bases and J by 6 bases, 4 bases remained unmatched.

V and J are TRBV29-1 and TRBJ2-1; D is tentatively TRBD1 or TRBD2 (6 bases each). Trimming pared 6 bases from V and 7 bases from J, leaving 22 bases between. Germline assignment: CDR1 SQVTM and CDR2 ANQGSEA. The CDR3 has 15 residues. CDR3 residues: CSVHLTGGARNEQFF. The CDR3 nucleotides read TGCAGCGTCCACCTTACCGGGGGCGCACGGAATGAGCAGTTCTTC.

This clonotype was observed at least ten times. The chain has TRBV29-1 and TRBJ2-7; 11 bases are a match to TRBD1. The CDR3 extends over 18 amino acids. Unmatched junction bases numbered 17, after V lost 4 bases and J lost 3 bases. CDR1 SQVTM and CDR2 ANQGSEA come from the germline V gene. CDR3 residues: CSVVITVGQGARVYEQYF. The CDR3 region has the DNA TGCAGCGTTGTCATCACTGTAGGACAGGGGGCGCGGGTCTACGAGCAGTACTTC.

This CDR3 reads CSVTGLGQETQYF. CDR3 DNA: TGCAGCGTCACGGGGTTGGGCCAAGAGACCCAGTACTTC. The V and J genes are TRBV29-1 and TRBJ2-5, with a weak D call TRBD2 (5 bases). Germline-derived CDR1 and CDR2 are SQVTM and ANQGSEA. V shed 6 bases and J shed 1 base, with 12 bases lying between them. The CDR3 runs to 13 residues.

This clonotype was observed a handful of times. This chain links TRBV6-1 with TRBJ2-7, with 7 bases lining up with TRBD2. J was trimmed by 2 bases and V by 6 bases; bases with no gene match: 13. This CDR3 has 16 residues. Germline assignment: CDR1 MNHNS and CDR2 SASEGT. The CDR3 DNA sequence: TGTGCCAGCAGCCACATTCCAAGCGGGGAAGCCTACGAGCAGTACTTC. Translated: CASSHIPSGEAYEQYF.

This clonotype was recorded a few times. V usage is TRBV2 and J usage is TRBJ1-1; possible D gene TRBD1, 5 bases. The V gene lost 4 bases and the J gene lost 0 bases, with 15 bases spanning the gap. CDR1 is SNHLY and CDR2 is FYNNEI in the germline V gene. The CDR3 has 16 residues. CDR3 bases: TGTGCCAGCAGTGTCGATCCGGGGACGATGAACACTGAAGCTTTCTTT. It yields the protein CASSVDPGTMNTEAFF. Using reference TRBV2 and TRBJ1-1 for the parts outside the CDR3, the full variable domain is EPEVTQTPSHQVTQMGQEVILRCVPISNHLYFYWYRQILGQKVEFLVSFYNNEISEKSEIFDDQFSVERPDGSNFTLKIRSTKLEDSAMYFCASSVDPGTMNTEAFFGQGTRLTVV.

This clonotype turned up a few times. The chain links TRBV24-1 to TRBJ1-4; 7 positions agree with TRBD1. V dropped 4 bases and J dropped 7; count of bases not matched to a gene: 5. This CDR3 spans 14 amino acids. In germline, CDR1 is KGHDR, CDR2 SFDVKD. CDR3 region: CATSDPRGGEKLFF. CDR3 in DNA: TGTGCCACCAGTGACCCCAGGGGGGGTGAAAAACTGTTTTTT.

In its sample, this clonotype was seen many times. The chain employs TRBV27 and TRBJ2-7, with D unclear. CDR1 and CDR2 (germline): MNHEY, SMNVEV (reference sequence). The CDR3 totals 13 residues. V gave up 7 bases and J gave up 3 bases, with 13 bases separating them. The CDR3 DNA follows: TGTGCCAGCAAAAGAGACGACCTCTACGAGCAGTACTTC. Its translation: CASKRDDLYEQYF.

There are a few counts of this clonotype. CDR3: CAISAKGAPQETQYF. The CDR3 DNA sequence: TGTGCCATCAGTGCAAAGGGAGCTCCTCAAGAGACCCAGTACTTC. The rearrangement links TRBV10-3 to TRBJ2-5; TRBD2 is a possible D gene (5 bases). Trimming took 4 bases from V and 2 from J, leaving 14 bases between them. The CDR3 loop spans 15 amino acids. Germline lookup yields CDR1 ENHRY and CDR2 SYGVKD.

This clonotype was observed a single time. The chain uses TRBV7-9 and TRBJ2-1, with 9 bases fitting TRBD1. This CDR3 contains 14 residues. The trim removed 7 bases at V and 5 bases at J, leaving 6 bases unmatched. The germline V gene has CDR1 SEHNR and CDR2 FQNEAQ (reference sequence). CDR3 DNA: TGTGCCAGCAACCCGGGACAGGGCGACAATGAGCAGTTCTTC. Translation gives CASNPGQGDNEQFF.

The CDR3 sequence: CAISVAGGNTGELFF. The CDR3 DNA is TGTGCCATCAGTGTGGCAGGGGGTAACACCGGGGAGCTGTTTTTT. The J gene is TRBJ2-2, the V gene TRBV10-3; 7 bases align to TRBD1. CDR1 and CDR2 from the germline V gene are ENHRY and SYGVKD. This CDR3 spans 15 amino acids. V lost 4 bases and J lost 2; bases outside the gene matches: 4.

This clonotype was detected only a few times. DNA for the CDR3: TGTGCCAGCAGTTACTCACCTGAGGAGGGGAGTACTGAAGCTTTCTTT. Amino acids: CASSYSPEEGSTEAFF. The chain has TRBV6-2 or TRBV6-3 and TRBJ1-1; a possible D gene is TRBD1 (5 bases). Germline CDR1 MNHEY, CDR2 SVGEGT. The CDR3 length is 16 residues. Trimming left V 0 bases short and J 5 bases short, with 16 bases between.

This clonotype was seen more than once but under ten times. The rearrangement joins TRBV29-1 to TRBJ2-7; D remains unclear. The V and J ends lost 1 base and 1 base respectively, with 17 bases between them. There are 16 residues in the CDR3. Germline V gene sequence: CDR1 SQVTM, CDR2 ANQGSEA. Here the CDR3 reads CSVEGVARHASYEQYF. CDR3 coding DNA: TGCAGCGTTGAAGGTGTTGCCAGGCACGCTTCCTACGAGCAGTACTTC.

This clonotype was picked up a small number of times. This chain links TRBV4-3 with TRBJ2-7; D gene uncertain. V dropped 0 bases and J dropped 1 base, with 10 bases sitting between them. The CDR3 has 15 residues. CDR1 LGHNA and CDR2 YSLEER come from the germline V gene. The CDR3 DNA follows: TGCGCCAGCAGCCAAGATCGAGAATTGTCCTACGAGCAGTACTTC. Its translation: CASSQDRELSYEQYF.

J is TRBJ2-7 and V is TRBV11-2; the match to TRBD1 covers 7 bases. Germline trimming cut 5 bases from V and 3 bases from J; bases unmatched to any gene: 10. CDR1 SGHAT and CDR2 FQNNGV come from the germline V gene. The CDR3 totals 15 residues. In DNA form, the CDR3 reads TGTGCCAGCAGCGAACAGACAGGGCTATTCTACGAGCAGTACTTC. Encoded protein: CASSEQTGLFYEQYF.

The sample holds a few counts of this clonotype. This chain joins TRBV30 and TRBJ2-3; D uncertain. The CDR3 has 12 amino acids. Germline V gene sequence: CDR1 GTSNPN, CDR2 SVGIG (reference sequence). Trimming removed 2 bases from V and 4 bases from J, with 7 bases in between. CDR3 loop: CAWSTKSDTQYF. The CDR3 region has the DNA TGTGCCTGGAGTACTAAATCAGATACGCAGTATTTT.

This clonotype was detected only a few times. This chain links TRBV4-2 with TRBJ2-7; D may be TRBD1 or TRBD2 (5 bases each). V was pared by 4 bases and J by 7 bases, with 5 bases between. The CDR3 extends over 10 amino acids. Germline V gene data show CDR1 as LGHNA and CDR2 as YNFKEQ. CDR3: CASSRGEQYF. The CDR3 DNA reads as TGTGCCAGCAGCCGGGGGGAGCAGTACTTC.

V is TRBV6-1 and J is TRBJ2-7; weak D call: TRBD1 (6 bases). Between the trimmed V and J ends, which lost 6 bases and 0 bases, there was a span of 15 bases. Germline V gene sequence: CDR1 MNHNS, CDR2 SASEGT. The CDR3 covers 15 residues. The CDR3 spells CASRSGGFSSYEQYF. Written as DNA, the CDR3 is TGTGCCAGCAGAAGTGGGGGCTTTAGCTCCTACGAGCAGTACTTC.

The V gene is TRBV18, the J gene TRBJ2-1; 9 bases are shared with TRBD1. Germline-derived CDR1 and CDR2 are KGHSH and LQKENI. V dropped 3 bases and J dropped 0; count of bases not matched to a gene: 12. This CDR3 spans 19 amino acids. The CDR3, as DNA: TGTGCCAGCTCACCCGTAGTGGGACAGGGCCCCGGCTCCTACAATGAGCAGTTCTTC. Its translation: CASSPVVGQGPGSYNEQFF.

This clonotype was seen a few times. The genes are TRBV27 and TRBJ2-3; D remains ambiguous. Germline-derived CDR1 and CDR2 are MNHEY and SMNVEV (reference sequence). The ends were cut back, 1 base at V and 1 base at J, with 6 bases in the middle. The CDR3 has 14 residues. Here the CDR3 reads CASSLWAGTDTQYF. The DNA for the CDR3 is TGTGCCAGCAGTTTATGGGCGGGCACAGATACGCAGTATTTT.

This clonotype has more than one count but fewer than ten. The V gene is TRBV12-5, the J gene TRBJ1-2; TRBD1 agrees at 7 bases. Per germline, CDR1 LGHNT and CDR2 FRNRAP. The length of the CDR3 is 14 residues. J was trimmed by 3 bases and V by 4 bases; bases with no gene match: 5. The CDR3 coding sequence is TGTGCTAGTGGTTCGTCCGGGACAGACTATGGCTACACCTTC. Its protein is CASGSSGTDYGYTF.

This rearrangement joins TRBV7-2 to TRBJ2-7, with TRBD1 identical over 12 bases. Looked up from germline, CDR1 is SGHTA and CDR2 is FQGNSA. This CDR3 has 17 residues. After removal of 0 bases from V and 4 bases from J, the junction contained 7 bases not matched to a gene. The CDR3 is CASSLAGQGAKKYEQYF. In DNA, the CDR3 is TGTGCCAGCAGCTTAGCGGGACAGGGGGCAAAAAAGTACGAGCAGTACTTC.

The table lists this clonotype with many counts. As DNA, the CDR3 is TGCAGCGTCCTGCAGGGAGGTACCGGGGAGCTGTTTTTT. Residues: CSVLQGGTGELFF. The V gene is TRBV29-1, the J gene TRBJ2-2, with D perhaps matching TRBD2 (6 bases). Trimming took 6 bases from V and 5 from J, leaving 13 bases between them. CDR1 and CDR2 from the germline V gene are SQVTM and ANQGSEA. This CDR3 contains 13 residues.

The CDR3 is CSARSPERSDHEQFF. The CDR3 nucleotides are TGCAGTGCTAGGTCCCCAGAGCGTAGTGACCATGAGCAGTTCTTC. The rearrangement links TRBV20-1 to TRBJ2-1; D call uncertain. The germline V and J ends were trimmed by 3 bases and 8 bases, with 20 bases remaining between them. Germline CDR1 is DFQATT and CDR2 is SNEGSKA (reference sequence). The CDR3 has 15 residues.

This clonotype has a handful of counts. The V call is TRBV29-1, the J call TRBJ1-2, with 8 bases aligning to TRBD1. CDR3 length equals 12 residues. In germline, CDR1 is SQVTM, CDR2 ANQGSEA. J lost 3 bases, V lost 6 bases, and 3 bases had no gene match. CDR3 residues: CSVTGAHYGYTF. The CDR3 DNA sequence: TGCAGCGTGACAGGGGCGCACTATGGCTACACCTTC.

This clonotype was counted at least ten times. The rearrangement joins TRBV4-1 to TRBJ2-2; D is uncertain. The CDR3 sequence is 14 residues long. Between the trimmed V and J ends, which lost 1 base and 6 bases, there was a span of 9 bases. Germline V gives CDR1 MGHRA, CDR2 YSYEKL. CDR3 nucleotide sequence: TGCGCCAGCAGCCAAGTCGTGGGATCCGGGGAGCTGTTTTTT. Translated, it gives CASSQVVGSGELFF.

V gene TRBV19 combines with J gene TRBJ2-1; D not resolved. CDR1 is LNHDA and CDR2 is SQIVND in the germline V gene (reference sequence). The V end lost 5 bases, the J end lost 3 bases, and 11 bases lay between the germline ends. The CDR3 contains 14 residues. CDR3 in DNA: TGTGCCAGTAGTCTTTTGACATTCTACAATGAGCAGTTCTTC. Amino acid sequence: CASSLLTFYNEQFF.